The clone carrying this TCR beta chain turned up a few times. Its antigen is unknown. Full-length variable regions came from constant-region reverse primers plus semi-nested Nested Universal Primer A PCR. In TCRdb, the 5' RACE reads were re-called with MiXCR into one record per CDR3 protein. The profile shows about 54,000 distinct CDR3 sequences, approximately 17% of them singletons. The study, taken as a whole, reports: Tumor-infiltrating Treg TCR alpha and beta sequences overlapped most with tumor naive CD4+ T cells, then blood naive.

Trimming removed 5 bases from V and 5 bases from J, with 13 bases in between. This CDR3 region has 13 residues. CDR1 DFQATT and CDR2 SNEGSKA come from the germline V gene (reference sequence). Input material: naive CD4+ T cells sorted from blood. Stated subset: naive CD4+ T cells, CD4+CD45RA+CD25-. The receptor comes from a female donor with breast cancer. The J gene is TRBJ1-5, the V gene TRBV20-1; D unresolved. DNA of the CDR3: TGCAGTGCTTATAGGGATCCCCATCAGCCCCAGCATTTT. It translates to CSAYRDPHQPQHF.